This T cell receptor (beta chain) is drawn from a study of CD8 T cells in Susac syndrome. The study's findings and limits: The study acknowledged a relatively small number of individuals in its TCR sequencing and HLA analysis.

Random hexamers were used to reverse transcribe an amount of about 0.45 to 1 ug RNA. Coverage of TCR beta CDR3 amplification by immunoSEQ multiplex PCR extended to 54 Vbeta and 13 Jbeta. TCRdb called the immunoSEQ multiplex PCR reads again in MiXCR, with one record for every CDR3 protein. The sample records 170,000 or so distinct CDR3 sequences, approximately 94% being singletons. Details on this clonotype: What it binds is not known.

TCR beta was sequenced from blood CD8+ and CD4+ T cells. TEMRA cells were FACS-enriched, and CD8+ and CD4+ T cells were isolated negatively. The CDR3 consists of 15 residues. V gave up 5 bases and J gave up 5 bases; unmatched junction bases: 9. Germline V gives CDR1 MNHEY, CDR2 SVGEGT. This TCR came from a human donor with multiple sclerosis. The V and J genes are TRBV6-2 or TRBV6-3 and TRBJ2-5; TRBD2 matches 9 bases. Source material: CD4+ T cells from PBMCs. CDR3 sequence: CASSQLRGGQETQYF. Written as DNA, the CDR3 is TGTGCCAGCAGTCAATTGCGGGGGGGCCAGGAGACCCAGTACTTC.